These 20 T cell receptor beta chains were all obtained from the same sample, sequenced in a study of early T cells in non-severe SARS-CoV-2 infection. MiXCR was run by TCRdb on the 5' RACE reads, yielding one entry per CDR3 protein. The repertoire consists of 50,000 to 65,000 distinct CDR3 sequences, with around 10% occurring once and the leading ten covering 4.2%. Sequencing was done on a sample of whole blood. The receptors here all came from an adult who was a healthcare worker with PCR-confirmed SARS-CoV-2 infection or an uninfected control (not recorded which).

This clonotype has a count of ten or more. The rearrangement uses TRBV20-1 and TRBJ2-5; unclear D gene. The CDR3 runs 13 residues. V gave up 0 bases and J gave up 2 bases, with 7 bases separating them. Per germline, CDR1 DFQATT and CDR2 SNEGSKA (reference sequence). The CDR3 is CSARDRAQETQYF. The CDR3 nucleotides read TGCAGTGCTAGAGATCGGGCACAAGAGACCCAGTACTTC.

This clonotype was found many times. The chain joins TRBV27 to TRBJ2-7, with D possibly called TRBD1 or TRBD2 (5 bases each). Germline-derived CDR1 and CDR2 are MNHEY and SMNVEV (reference sequence). The CDR3 is made up of 15 amino acids. Trimming removed 5 bases at V and 3 bases at J, with 17 bases between. This CDR3 is CASSTVRGVSYEQYF. The CDR3 DNA follows: TGTGCCAGCAGTACCGTGAGGGGAGTGAGCTACGAGCAGTACTTC.

This clonotype was seen ten or more times. The CDR3 DNA is TGCAGTGCCGGGACTAGCGGCACAGATACGCAGTATTTT. Encoded protein: CSAGTSGTDTQYF. The V gene is TRBV20-1, the J gene TRBJ2-3; 10 nucleotides line up with TRBD2. The V segment lost 6 bases and the J segment 1 base; nucleotides outside the gene matches: 1. This CDR3 has 13 residues. The germline V gene encodes CDR1 DFQATT and CDR2 SNEGSKA (reference sequence).

This clonotype was counted only a few times. This chain joins TRBV7-2 and TRBJ2-1, with a possible D match to TRBD2 (5 bases). Deletions cut 2 bases from V and 10 bases from J, with 12 bases between. This CDR3 region has 13 residues. Germline V gene data show CDR1 as SGHTA and CDR2 as FQGNSA. The CDR3 reads CASSLRRPLEQFF. Here the CDR3 DNA reads TGTGCCAGCAGCTTAAGGAGGCCCCTCGAGCAGTTCTTC.

This clonotype was counted ten times or more. The chain employs TRBV14 and TRBJ2-2; D not resolved. V lost 0 bases and J lost 6, with 8 bases in between. The V gene's germline CDR1 is SGHDN and CDR2 FVKESK. The CDR3 consists of 14 residues. CDR3 in amino acids: CASSQDRSAGELFF. The CDR3 bases are TGTGCCAGCAGCCAAGATAGGTCTGCCGGGGAGCTGTTTTTT.

Comment on this clonotype: A read error may be the cause here, since a much bigger clone is one base away. The chain employs TRBV7-2 and TRBJ2-1, with D unclear. Germline CDR1 reads SGHTA; CDR2 reads FQGNSA. With 1 base removed from V and 3 bases from J, the gap between germline ends came to 10 bases. This CDR3 is built from 15 residues. CDR3 DNA: TGTGCCAGCAGCTTAGATGCCAGGATCTACAATGAGCAGTTCTTC. Protein product: CASSLDARIYNEQFF.

Only a few counts were recorded for this clonotype. V is TRBV5-6 and J is TRBJ1-2; D is unclear. Trimming took 6 bases from V and 8 from J, leaving 20 bases between them. Per germline, CDR1 SGHDT and CDR2 YYEEEE. This CDR3 region has 14 residues. CDR3 sequence reads: CASTNPAQAGGYTF. Written as DNA, the CDR3 is TGTGCCAGCACTAACCCCGCGCAGGCGGGAGGCTACACCTTC. Using reference TRBV5-6 and TRBJ1-2 for the parts outside the CDR3, the full variable domain is DAGVTQSPTHLIKTRGQQVTLRCSPKSGHDTVSWYQQALGQGPQFIFQYYEEEERQRGNFPDRFSGHQFPNYSSELNVNALLLGDSALYLCASTNPAQAGGYTFGSGTRLTVV.

At least ten counts were recorded for this clonotype. This chain connects TRBV7-2 to TRBJ2-5; 9 positions agree with TRBD1. V was pared by 2 bases and J by 5 bases, with 6 bases of the junction left unmatched. CDR3 size: 15 residues. Germline V gene lookup returns CDR1 SGHTA and CDR2 FQGNSA. CDR3 sequence reads: CASSLPGTGLETQYF. The CDR3, as DNA: TGTGCCAGCAGCTTACCCGGGACAGGGTTGGAGACCCAGTACTTC.

This clonotype was observed a handful of times. This sequence joins TRBV3-1 and TRBJ1-1; weak D call: TRBD1 (5 bases). This CDR3 has 12 amino acids. V was cut by 4 bases and J by 7 bases, with 10 bases left in between. CDR1 is LGHDT, CDR2 YNNKEL, per germline (reference sequence). This CDR3 is CASSLNGGEAFF. Here the CDR3 DNA reads TGTGCCAGCAGCCTAAATGGGGGTGAAGCTTTCTTT.

This clonotype was found once. The V and J genes are TRBV6-1 and TRBJ1-2, with no clear D. Deletions cut 7 bases from V and 5 bases from J, with 14 bases between. Germline V gene data show CDR1 as MNHNS and CDR2 as SASEGT. The CDR3 consists of 13 residues. The CDR3 is CASTEPRRYGYTF. The CDR3 DNA follows: TGTGCCAGCACCGAACCTAGACGGTATGGCTACACCTTC.

Only a few counts were recorded for this clonotype. The chain recombines TRBV7-9 with TRBJ2-1; TRBD2 matches at 7 bases. Germline V lookup: CDR1 SEHNR, CDR2 FQNEAQ (reference sequence). The CDR3 spans 12 residues. Trimming removed 5 bases from V and 8 bases from J; junction bases left unmatched: 3. This CDR3 reads CASSREDDEQFF. CDR3 in DNA: TGTGCCAGCAGCCGGGAGGACGATGAGCAGTTCTTC. Using reference TRBV7-9 and TRBJ2-1 for the parts outside the CDR3, the full variable domain is DTGVSQNPRHKITKRGQNVTFRCDPISEHNRLYWYRQTLGQGPEFLTYFQNEAQLEKSRLLSDRFSAERPKGSFSTLEIQRTEQGDSAMYLCASSREDDEQFFGPGTRLTVL.

Ten or more counts support this clonotype. V is TRBV6-5 and J is TRBJ1-6, with TRBD1 matching 7 bases. This CDR3 region has 16 residues. Unmatched junction bases numbered 8, after V lost 6 bases and J lost 3 bases. Germline lookup yields CDR1 MNHEY and CDR2 SVGAGI. The CDR3 here is CASSLDRVGYNSPLHF. For the CDR3, the DNA is TGTGCCAGCAGCCTCGACAGGGTCGGCTATAATTCACCCCTCCACTTT.

There are many counts of this clonotype. The chain carries TRBV7-9 and TRBJ1-1; tentative D call: TRBD1 (6 bases). V lost 1 base to trimming and J lost 4 bases, with 7 bases between them. This CDR3 spans 13 amino acids. In germline, CDR1 is SEHNR, CDR2 FQNEAQ (reference sequence). DNA of the CDR3: TGTGCCAGCAGCTTAGAAGGGGGCACTGAAGCTTTCTTT. Translating gives CASSLEGGTEAFF.

This clonotype was counted at least ten times. The V gene is TRBV11-2, the J gene TRBJ1-1; TRBD1 is a possible D gene (5 bases). The length of the CDR3 is 15 residues. V dropped 5 bases and J dropped 1 base, with 14 bases sitting between them. Looked up from germline, CDR1 is SGHAT and CDR2 is FQNNGV. The CDR3 is CASSRNSGRNTEAFF. In DNA, the CDR3 is TGTGCCAGCAGCCGTAACTCGGGACGGAACACTGAAGCTTTCTTT.

This clonotype has at least ten counts. This chain links TRBV19 with TRBJ1-5; the match to TRBD1 covers 9 bases. The CDR3 has 18 amino acids. V trimming: 5 bases; J trimming: 2 bases; junction bases outside the gene matches: 13. Germline CDR1 LNHDA, CDR2 SQIVND (reference sequence). CDR3 DNA sequence: TGTGCCAGTAGTGACCGGGACAGGGCTTCCAGGGGCAATCAGCCCCAGCATTTT. Encoded protein: CASSDRDRASRGNQPQHF.

The rearrangement uses TRBV19 and TRBJ2-2; D unclear. This CDR3 has 13 amino acids. Germline loops: CDR1 LNHDA, CDR2 SQIVND (reference sequence). Trimming left V 4 bases short and J 6 bases short, with 9 bases between. CDR3 sequence (DNA): TGTGCCAGTAGTAGAGGCGGCGCCGGGGAGCTGTTTTTT. It codes for CASSRGGAGELFF.

CDR3 protein: CASSLMGRNEQFF. CDR3 DNA sequence: TGCGCCAGCAGCTTGATGGGACGAAATGAGCAGTTCTTC. This chain joins TRBV5-1 and TRBJ2-1; either TRBD1 or TRBD2 may supply D (5 bases each). The V end was cut by 1 base, the J end by 7 bases, with 9 bases between. Germline V gene data show CDR1 as SGHRS and CDR2 as YFSETQ. The CDR3 runs 13 residues.

The table lists this clonotype with many counts. The rearrangement links TRBV5-1 to TRBJ2-3, with 9 bases fitting TRBD2. Germline V CDR1 and CDR2: SGHRS, YFSETQ. V was pared by 1 base and J by 1 base, with 4 bases of the junction left unmatched. There are 16 residues in the CDR3. CDR3 DNA: TGCGCCAGCAGCTTGCCGGCTAGCGGGGGCACAGATACGCAGTATTTT. This encodes CASSLPASGGTDTQYF.

Ten or more counts support this clonotype. The chain links TRBV7-9 to TRBJ1-1; TRBD1 might be the D (6 bases). V dropped 0 bases and J dropped 4 bases, with 12 bases sitting between them. The CDR3 extends over 15 amino acids. Germline CDR1 SEHNR, CDR2 FQNEAQ (reference sequence). This chain's CDR3 is CASSLAGQGPTEAFF. CDR3 nucleotide sequence: TGTGCCAGCAGCTTAGCGGGACAAGGGCCCACTGAAGCTTTCTTT.

This clonotype was detected ten times or more. J is TRBJ2-7 and V is TRBV23-1; D may be TRBD2 (7 bases). TRBV23-1 is designated an ORF whose function remains uncertain. The CDR3 length is 16 residues. V shed 4 bases and J shed 0 bases, with 16 bases lying between them. The CDR3 sequence is CASSLLVGGDSYEQYF. CDR3 coding DNA: TGCGCCAGCAGTCTCCTAGTAGGGGGGGACTCCTACGAGCAGTACTTC.